These 17 T cell receptor beta chains were sequenced from one sample in a study of identical twins. TCRdb fed the 5' RACE reads into MiXCR, producing one record per CDR3 protein. This sample has nearly 900,000 distinct CDR3 sequences, with about 12% found just once. These sequences were also reported in another study, on yellow fever vaccine responses in identical twins.

The specimen was PBMCs. The receptors originated from a woman younger than 35 in good health.

This clonotype was seen many times. This chain uses TRBV3-1 with TRBJ2-6; no clear D. In germline, CDR1 is LGHDT, CDR2 YNNKEL (reference sequence). The CDR3 totals 14 residues. V dropped 8 bases and J dropped 2 bases, with 10 bases sitting between them. The CDR3 nucleotides read TGTGCCAGCTCGGAACCACCTGGGGCCAACGTCCTGACTTTC. This translates into CASSEPPGANVLTF.

The rearrangement links TRBV10-1 to TRBJ2-7; TRBD2 aligns across 8 bases. V trimming: 3 bases; J trimming: 7 bases; junction bases outside the gene matches: 8. The CDR3 totals 14 residues. Germline V CDR1 and CDR2: WNHNN, SYGVQD (reference sequence). The CDR3, as DNA: TGCGCCAGCAGTGACGGACTAGCAACTTGGGAGCAGTACTTC. Protein product: CASSDGLATWEQYF.

The table lists this clonotype with a few counts. This sequence joins TRBV29-1 and TRBJ2-1, with TRBD1 identical over 8 bases. The length of the CDR3 is 11 residues. Germline V gives CDR1 SQVTM, CDR2 ANQGSEA. The CDR3 reads CITDRDNEQFF. As DNA, the CDR3 is TGCATTACGGACAGGGACAATGAGCAGTTCTTC.

This clonotype was seen at least ten times. The chain is built from TRBV12-3 or TRBV12-4 and TRBJ2-1; no reliable D call. The CDR3 is 13 amino acids. V was trimmed by 8 bases and J by 0 bases, leaving 8 bases between them. As DNA, the CDR3 is TGTGCCAGCGGTGGACGCTCCTACAATGAGCAGTTCTTC. This codes for CASGGRSYNEQFF.

This clonotype was recorded at least ten times. This chain joins TRBV3-1 and TRBJ2-2; D is ambiguous. Trimming stripped 2 bases from V and 2 bases from J, with 0 bases between. This CDR3 spans 12 amino acids. From germline, CDR1 is LGHDT and CDR2 YNNKEL (reference sequence). In DNA, the CDR3 is TGTGCCAGCAGCCAAAACACCGGGGAGCTGTTTTTT. Translated, it gives CASSQNTGELFF.

This clonotype was seen many times. V gene TRBV12-3 or TRBV12-4 combines with J gene TRBJ2-1; D is perhaps TRBD2 (6 bases). V was clipped by 3 bases and J by 5 bases, with 8 bases between them. This CDR3 spans 13 amino acids. The CDR3: CASSFGGDNEQFF. For the CDR3, the DNA is TGTGCCAGCAGTTTTGGAGGGGACAATGAGCAGTTCTTC.

This chain links TRBV5-1 with TRBJ2-1; possible D gene TRBD2, 5 bases. This CDR3 has 12 residues. V was clipped by 5 bases and J by 9 bases, with 12 bases between them. The germline V gene encodes CDR1 SGHRS and CDR2 YFSETQ. The CDR3 nucleotides read TGCGCCAGCAGAAAGGGAGTGGGTGAGCAGTTCTTC. It is translated as CASRKGVGEQFF.

The chain joins TRBV10-3 to TRBJ2-2, with 8 bases fitting TRBD2. V lost 4 bases and J lost 4; bases outside the gene matches: 2. There are 14 residues in the CDR3. Per germline, CDR1 ENHRY and CDR2 SYGVKD. The CDR3 loop reads CAISVTSGTGELFF. The CDR3 DNA sequence: TGTGCCATCAGTGTCACTAGCGGCACCGGGGAGCTGTTTTTT.

This clonotype was observed a handful of times. The CDR3 DNA reads TGTGCCAGCAGTCTGAGGATAGGAAGCCAAGAGACCCAGTACTTC. Amino acids: CASSLRIGSQETQYF. J is TRBJ2-5 and V is TRBV6-1, with no clear D. The CDR3 spans 15 residues. The germline V gene encodes CDR1 MNHNS and CDR2 SASEGT. V lost 5 bases and J 1 base, leaving 14 bases between the germline ends.

V is TRBV7-7 and J is TRBJ2-3, with a weak D call TRBD2 (6 bases). This CDR3 is 14 amino acids long. Trimming removed 5 bases at V and 2 bases at J, with 11 bases between. Germline assignment: CDR1 SSHAT and CDR2 FNYEAQ (reference sequence). In nucleotides, the CDR3 is TGTGCCAGCAGCCAGACGGGGGTCACAGATACGCAGTATTTT. Translated, it gives CASSQTGVTDTQYF.

The chain links TRBV20-1 to TRBJ2-4; D remains ambiguous. The CDR3 spans 13 residues. In germline, CDR1 is DFQATT, CDR2 SNEGSKA (reference sequence). The ends were cut back, 0 bases at V and 5 bases at J, with 8 bases in the middle. Here the CDR3 reads CSAREWTENIQYF. As DNA, the CDR3 is TGCAGTGCTAGAGAGTGGACGGAAAACATTCAGTACTTC.

This clonotype has a handful of counts. CDR3 nucleotides: TGTGCCAGCAGTTTAGATGCGACGGTCGCTGGGGCCAACGTCCTGACTTTC. Its translation: CASSLDATVAGANVLTF. The chain has TRBV12-3 or TRBV12-4 and TRBJ2-6, with no clear D. Trimming pared 1 base from V and 2 bases from J, leaving 12 bases between. The CDR3 runs to 17 residues.

There are a few counts of this clonotype. CDR3 region: CASSLEGPGSTDTQYF. CDR3 DNA: TGTGCCAGCAGCCTGGAGGGGCCAGGGAGCACAGATACGCAGTATTTT. The chain is built from TRBV28 and TRBJ2-3; a weak D match, TRBD2 (6 bases). V lost 6 bases and J lost 0, with 16 bases in between. Germline V gene sequence: CDR1 MDHEN, CDR2 SYDVKM. The CDR3 is 16 amino acids.

This clonotype occurred a few times. The V and J genes are TRBV25-1 and TRBJ2-2; D possibly corresponds to TRBD1 (6 bases). Germline V lookup: CDR1 MGHDK, CDR2 SYGVNS. This CDR3 region has 14 residues. V was trimmed by 6 bases and J by 7 bases, leaving 15 bases between them. This CDR3 is CASRVQGANGELFF. The CDR3 DNA sequence: TGTGCCAGCAGAGTACAGGGTGCGAACGGGGAGCTGTTTTTT. The full variable domain, its missing parts supplied by reference TRBV25-1 and TRBJ2-2, is EADIYQTPRYLVIGTGKKITLECSQTMGHDKMYWYQQDPGMELHLIHYSYGVNSTEKGDLSSESTVSRIRTEHFPLTLESARPSHTSQYLCASRVQGANGELFFGEGSRLTVL.

This clonotype was seen just once. A much larger clone is a single base away; this may be a read error. The chain employs TRBV5-1 and TRBJ1-1; D possibly corresponds to TRBD1 (5 bases). The length of the CDR3 is 15 residues. The V end was cut by 0 bases, the J end by 8 bases, with 17 bases between. Germline lookup yields CDR1 SGHRS and CDR2 YFSETQ. CDR3: CASSLGLTRGSEAFF. In DNA, the CDR3 is TGCGCCAGCAGCTTGGGACTGACAAGGGGTTCAGAAGCTTTCTTT.

The J gene is TRBJ2-2, the V gene TRBV6-1, with D unclear. CDR1 and CDR2 (germline): MNHNS, SASEGT. The CDR3 is 14 amino acids. The V end was cut by 5 bases, the J end by 6 bases, with 13 bases between. CDR3 region: CASSQDVRAGELFF. As DNA, the CDR3 is TGTGCCAGCAGTCAAGACGTTAGGGCCGGGGAGCTGTTTTTT.

At least ten counts were recorded for this clonotype. This chain joins TRBV5-1 and TRBJ1-1; no definite D call. The CDR3 runs to 15 residues. The V gene lost 6 bases and the J gene lost 0 bases, with 15 bases spanning the gap. Germline CDR1 SGHRS, CDR2 YFSETQ. CDR3 loop: CASTPVGSLNTEAFF. Here the CDR3 DNA reads TGCGCCAGCACCCCGGTCGGCAGCCTGAACACTGAAGCTTTCTTT. Full variable domain (outside the CDR3, taken from reference TRBV5-1 and TRBJ1-1): KAGVTQTPRYLIKTRGQQVTLSCSPISGHRSVSWYQQTPGQGLQFLFEYFSETQRNKGNFPGRFSGRQFSNSRSEMNVSTLELGDSALYLCASTPVGSLNTEAFFGQGTRLTVV.